This record concerns one T cell receptor (beta chain) sequence. Which antigen it targets is not known. Base qualities were left out, and no much larger clone turns up one base away. Collaborating institutions collected whole blood in K2EDTA tubes following their own protocols. For TCRbeta analysis, collaborator samples were shipped as frozen whole blood, as isolated PBMCs, or as DNA extracted from either sample type. The trim is 6 bases for V and 6 bases for J, with a gap of 10 bases between the germline ends. The CDR3 goes from the cysteine to the phenylalanine over 12 residues. Solely the CDR3 DNA is kept, with 36 bases framed from the first base. TCRbeta CDR3 regions were amplified from genomic DNA using the immunoSEQ Assay, a bias-controlled multiplex PCR. The study's own analysis went as follows. The number of nucleated cells in each sample was estimated from the amplification of reference gene primers within the assay. To quantify the absolute abundance of each unique TCRbeta CDR3 rearrangement, sequence reads were collapsed and filtered. For each sample, productive Simpson clonality was calculated by taking the square root of Simpson's diversity index across productive rearrangements. Imported from immuneACCESS, the table was reduced by TCRdb to in-frame sequences with V and J called. These copies leave out some clones; in studies compared against another copy, an unresolved V gene accounts for under half, and the cause of the remainder is not known. V, J and clone size derive from that table, while D and trimming were established from the DNA sequence. Recorded for this sample are 30,000 to 40,000 clones; 86% of them occurred a single time. Of the sample, less than 7% is held by the ten largest clones.

This record belongs to a study of blood T cell repertoires in COVID-19 (dated by TCRdb to 2020 to 2022). As for the study more broadly: The collaborator samples originated in the United States, Italy and Spain and spanned the acute and convalescent phases of COVID-19. The repertoires were made available in a free public database intended to serve as a resource for research on the immune response to SARS-CoV-2. The sample metadata nearly always contained a de-identified subject ID, COVID-19 status, age in years and sex. Subjects who had been exposed to COVID-19, were actively infected with it, or had recovered from it provided the deeply sampled blood TCRbeta repertoires that made up the dataset. HLA class I and class II types, where available, came from metadata supplied by the sample provider rather than from assay-based typing. The prospective study material was composed of cDNA or gDNA derived from T cells, B-cell-depleted T cells, or PBMCs. Samples came from the ongoing ImmuneRACE study (first 160 participants) plus 1,254 subjects from 6 global collaborators.

The investigation overall reported the following: The quantity of clinical and demographic metadata differed by source and by participant and was supplied without curation.

The chain joins TRBV12-3 or TRBV12-4 to TRBJ2-3, and perhaps TRBD1 as D gene, on 5 matching bases. The sequenced material came from peripheral blood. The sequence came from a woman over 75 with active or convalescent COVID-19. In nucleotide form, the sequence is TGTGCCAGCAGCCCCTACAGGGATACGCAGTATTTT. It encodes CASSPYRDTQYF.